This T cell receptor (beta chain) was identified in a study of shared clonotypes between healthy human individuals. This clone was recorded a few times. This was a deep-level run. The unsorted PBMC replicate PCRs were performed with 300 ng DNA, roughly 30,000 T cell genomes. Some clones are missing from TCRdb's copy, which holds only in-frame ones; the method was immunoSEQ multiplex PCR. The sample lists roughly 510,000 clones, about 75% occurring once. Germline V lookup: CDR1 SQVTM, CDR2 ANQGSEA. V was clipped by 0 bases and J by 5 bases, with 13 bases between them. There are 14 residues in the CDR3. Around 90 million PBMCs per unsorted sample were used for genomic DNA.

This sequence originates from a woman in her thirties or forties in good health. Some clones in this sample may be carry-over from other donors' samples. V is TRBV29-1 and J is TRBJ1-1; D might be TRBD1 (5 bases). Sequencing was done on a sample of PBMCs. The CDR3 bases are TGCAGCGTTGAAGATTGGCGGGGGGGAACTGAAGCTTTCTTT. As protein: CSVEDWRGGTEAFF.